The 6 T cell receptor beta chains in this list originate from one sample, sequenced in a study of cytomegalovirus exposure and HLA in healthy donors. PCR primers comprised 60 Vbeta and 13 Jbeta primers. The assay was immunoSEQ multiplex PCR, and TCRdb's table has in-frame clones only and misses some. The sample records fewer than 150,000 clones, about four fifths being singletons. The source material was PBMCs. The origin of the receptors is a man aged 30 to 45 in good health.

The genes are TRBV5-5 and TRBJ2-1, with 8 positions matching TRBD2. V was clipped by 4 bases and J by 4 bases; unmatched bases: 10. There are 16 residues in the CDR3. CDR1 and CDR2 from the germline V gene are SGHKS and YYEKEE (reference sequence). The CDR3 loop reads CASSPPLLAVYNEQFF. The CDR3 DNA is TGTGCCAGCAGCCCCCCCCTACTAGCGGTTTACAATGAGCAGTTCTTC.

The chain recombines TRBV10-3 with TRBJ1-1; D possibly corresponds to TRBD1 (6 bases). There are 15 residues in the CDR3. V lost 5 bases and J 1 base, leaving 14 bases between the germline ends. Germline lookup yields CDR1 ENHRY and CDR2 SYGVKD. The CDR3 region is CAISSPGQSNTEAFF. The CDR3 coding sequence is TGTGCCATCAGTTCTCCGGGACAATCGAACACTGAAGCTTTCTTT.

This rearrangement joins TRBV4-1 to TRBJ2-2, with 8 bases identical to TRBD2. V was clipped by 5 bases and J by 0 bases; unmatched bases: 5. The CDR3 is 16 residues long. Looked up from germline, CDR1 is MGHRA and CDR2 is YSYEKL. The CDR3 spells CASSSASGPNTGELFF. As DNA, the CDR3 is TGCGCCAGCAGCTCTGCTAGCGGGCCGAACACCGGGGAGCTGTTTTTT.

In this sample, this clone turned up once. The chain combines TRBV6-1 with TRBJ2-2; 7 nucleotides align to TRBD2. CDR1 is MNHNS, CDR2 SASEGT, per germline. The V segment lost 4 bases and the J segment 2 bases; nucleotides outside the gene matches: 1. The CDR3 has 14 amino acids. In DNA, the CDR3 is TGTGCCAGCAGTGGACTAGCTAACACCGGGGAGCTGTTTTTT. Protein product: CASSGLANTGELFF.

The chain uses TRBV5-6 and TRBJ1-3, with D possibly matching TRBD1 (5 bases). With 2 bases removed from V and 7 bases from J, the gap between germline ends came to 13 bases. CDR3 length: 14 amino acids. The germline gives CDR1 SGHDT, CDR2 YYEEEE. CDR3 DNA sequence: TGTGCCAGCAGCTTCGGGAGCCCAGGGAACACCATATATTTT. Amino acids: CASSFGSPGNTIYF. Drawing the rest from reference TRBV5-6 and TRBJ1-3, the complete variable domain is DAGVTQSPTHLIKTRGQQVTLRCSPKSGHDTVSWYQQALGQGPQFIFQYYEEEERQRGNFPDRFSGHQFPNYSSELNVNALLLGDSALYLCASSFGSPGNTIYFGEGSWLTVV.

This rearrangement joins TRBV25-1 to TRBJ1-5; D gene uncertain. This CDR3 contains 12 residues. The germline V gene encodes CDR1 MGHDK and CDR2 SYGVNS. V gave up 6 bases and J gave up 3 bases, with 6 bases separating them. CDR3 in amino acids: CASSGDNQPQHF. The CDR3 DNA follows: TGTGCCAGCAGCGGTGACAATCAGCCCCAGCATTTT.